Presented here are 6 T cell receptor beta chains from one specimen sequenced in a study of blood T cells in healthy people across ages. PCR was performed a second time for about 6 to 12 cycles using a sample-barcoded 5' primer and a J-beta primer mix. One entry per CDR3 protein results from TCRdb running MiXCR on the 5' RACE reads. This table has 1.5 million to 2 million distinct CDR3 sequences, 40% to 55% appearing once. Sequenced sample: blood. The source of these receptors is a woman between 35 and 50 years old in good health.

In its sample, this clonotype was seen a few times. The V gene is TRBV11-2, the J gene TRBJ2-1, with D perhaps TRBD2 (5 bases). Looked up from germline, CDR1 is SGHAT and CDR2 is FQNNGV. Trimming removed 3 bases at V and 7 bases at J, with 10 bases between. This CDR3 comprises 13 residues. In DNA, the CDR3 is TGTGCCAGCAGCTTTCGGGATGGGAATGAGCAGTTCTTC. It translates to CASSFRDGNEQFF.

This clonotype was seen only a few times. The chain uses TRBV7-2 and TRBJ2-7, with 7 nucleotides matching TRBD1. The germline V gene has CDR1 SGHTA and CDR2 FQGNSA. The CDR3 extends over 15 amino acids. V lost 5 bases, J lost 2 bases, and 9 bases stayed unmatched. The CDR3 is CASSPVGTAAYEQYF. Written as DNA, the CDR3 is TGTGCCAGCAGCCCCGTGGGGACAGCCGCCTACGAGCAGTACTTC.

V is TRBV10-3 and J is TRBJ2-4, with TRBD1 matching 7 bases. The J call could be wrong; TRBJ2-7 is a better fit for the DNA end. The V gene's germline CDR1 is ENHRY and CDR2 SYGVKD. The CDR3 has 13 amino acids. CDR3 in DNA: TGTGCCATCAGTAAACAGGGGATCAACGAGCAGTACTTC. Residues: CAISKQGINEQYF.

In this sample, this clonotype turned up a few times. The rearrangement joins TRBV7-9 to TRBJ1-2; perhaps TRBD1 as D (6 bases). This CDR3 contains 14 residues. The ends were cut back, 5 bases at V and 1 base at J, with 11 bases in the middle. Germline loops: CDR1 SEHNR, CDR2 FQNEAQ (reference sequence). CDR3 nucleotide sequence: TGTGCCAGCAGCCTACAGGGAATTAACTATGGCTACACCTTC. It encodes CASSLQGINYGYTF.

This clonotype appeared a few times. The chain links TRBV5-6 to TRBJ2-4, with TRBD1 identical over 8 bases. The end of the DNA fits TRBJ2-7 better, so the J call may be wrong. CDR1 SGHDT and CDR2 YYEEEE come from the germline V gene. This CDR3 contains 14 residues. The chain's CDR3 is CANKISGQVYEQYF. The CDR3 nucleotides read TGTGCCAACAAGATTTCGGGACAGGTCTACGAGCAGTACTTC.

This chain links TRBV21-1 with TRBJ2-7. The J call may be in error: the DNA end matches TRBJ2-5 better. TRBV21-1 is tagged as a pseudogene. The length of the CDR3 is 14 residues. CDR3 loop: CASLQVKTTETQYF. CDR3 DNA: TGTGCCAGCCTGCAGGTTAAAACGACGGAGACCCAGTACTTC.